A selection of T cell receptor beta chains follows, all from one sample in a study of T cell clonotyping in hematopoietic cell transplantation. Here immunoSEQ multiplex PCR was the method, and the copy in TCRdb shows in-frame clones only, minus some. The repertoire holds tens of thousands of clones, with about 93% as singletons. Here the sequenced sample was PBMCs, taken 100 days after allogeneic stem cell transplant. The source of these receptors is a female patient in her fifties or sixties who had an allogeneic stem cell transplant from a related donor, so the T cells may come from the graft donor. Some clones in this sample may be carry-over from other donors' samples. The CDR3 runs from the conserved cysteine through the conserved F or W. The D gene is left open where the match is weak. Where a row states a size, it is once, few, many or the class of an expanded clone; other rows omit it.

>TRBJ2-1|-|TRBV4-3|TRBD1
CASSQGTGEPEQFF
TGCGCCAGCAGCCAAGGGACAGGCGAACCTGAGCAGTTCTTC
>TRBJ2-7|-|TRBV6-5|-
CASIPRDGYEQYF
TGTGCCAGCATCCCTAGGGATGGGTACGAGCAGTACTTC
>TRBJ1-1|-|TRBV7-2|-
CASSLGAGAREAFF
TGTGCCAGCAGCTTGGGGGCAGGGGCGCGAGAAGCTTTCTTT
>TRBJ2-1|-|TRBV2|-
CASSLDRAGGGEQFF
TGTGCCAGCAGTTTGGACAGGGCAGGGGGGGGTGAGCAGTTCTTC
>TRBJ1-6|-|TRBV5-1|TRBD1
CASSLGGDRMGSPLHF
TGCGCCAGCAGCTTGGGGGGGGACAGAATGGGATCACCCCTCCACTTT
>TRBJ1-2|-|TRBV11-2|-
CASSPPFEGYTF
TGTGCCAGCAGCCCACCGTTCGAAGGCTACACCTTC
>TRBJ1-3|-|TRBV9|-
CASSVEPRDTPGNTIYF
TGTGCCAGCAGCGTAGAGCCCCGGGACACCCCGGGAAACACCATATATTTT
>TRBJ1-1|once|TRBV4-3|-
CASSQGLWNTEAFF
TGCGCCAGCAGCCAAGGACTTTGGAACACTGAAGCTTTCTTT
>TRBJ2-7|once|TRBV6-5|TRBD1
CASSYSTGTEYYEQYF
TGTGCCAGCAGTTACTCGACCGGGACAGAATACTACGAGCAGTACTTC
>TRBJ1-4|-|TRBV29-1|-
CSVESGKKEKLFF
TGCAGCGTTGAATCGGGTAAAAAGGAAAAACTGTTTTTT
>TRBJ1-2|-|TRBV10-3|-
CAISESYYGYTF
TGTGCCATCAGTGAGTCGTACTATGGCTACACCTTC
>TRBJ1-2|few|TRBV13|-
CASSFGTSRDYGYTF
TGTGCCAGCAGCTTTGGGACATCTCGGGACTATGGCTACACCTTC
>TRBJ1-1|-|TRBV5-1|-
CASSLDQGGATEAFF
TGCGCCAGCAGCTTGGATCAGGGAGGTGCCACTGAAGCTTTCTTT
>TRBJ1-2|-|TRBV19|-
CASSSAELGVSSVYGYTF
TGTGCCAGTAGTAGCGCAGAGCTGGGGGTTTCATCTGTCTATGGCTACACCTTC
>TRBJ1-2|-|TRBV23-1|-
CASSQPPDKGGDYGYTF
TGCGCCAGCAGCCAACCCCCCGACAAAGGGGGGGACTATGGCTACACCTTC
>TRBJ2-5|-|TRBV27|-
CASGPGGSFETQYF
TGTGCCAGCGGCCCTGGGGGGTCGTTTGAGACCCAGTACTTC
>TRBJ2-7|-|TRBV6-1|-
CASSVGGLWDEQYF
TGTGCCAGCAGTGTAGGCGGCCTTTGGGACGAGCAGTACTTC
>TRBJ2-7|-|TRBV7-9|-
CASSSQAGTYEQYF
TGTGCCAGCAGCTCCCAGGCAGGGACCTACGAGCAGTACTTC
>TRBJ1-1|-|TRBV27|-
CASSPQGLNTEAFF
TGTGCCAGCAGCCCCCAGGGGTTGAACACTGAAGCTTTCTTT
>TRBJ1-2|-|TRBV19|-
CALGGFPYGYTF
TGTGCCCTAGGGGGGTTCCCCTATGGCTACACCTTC
>TRBJ2-3|-|TRBV7-6|-
CASSLDQGPDTQYF
TGTGCCAGCAGCTTAGATCAGGGTCCAGATACGCAGTATTTT
>TRBJ1-3|-|TRBV29-1|TRBD1
CSVEGQGRNTIYF
TGCAGCGTTGAGGGACAGGGACGAAACACCATATATTTT
>TRBJ2-5|-|TRBV19|TRBD1
CASRTTGILGETQYF
TGTGCCAGTCGAACGACAGGGATATTGGGAGAGACCCAGTACTTC
>TRBJ2-1|-|TRBV30|-
CAWSVQSGPYNEQFF
TGTGCCTGGAGTGTACAGTCGGGGCCCTACAATGAGCAGTTCTTC
>TRBJ1-5|-|TRBV5-1|TRBD1
CASSPGTGIYQPQHF
TGCGCCAGCAGTCCCGGGACAGGGATCTATCAGCCCCAGCATTTT
>TRBJ2-1|-|TRBV7-2|-
CASSRDTFEQFF
TGTGCCAGCAGCCGGGACACCTTTGAGCAGTTCTTC
>TRBJ2-1|-|TRBV6-5|-
CASSYGGGHYNEQFF
TGTGCCAGCAGTTACGGGGGGGGGCATTATAATGAGCAGTTCTTC
>TRBJ2-2|-|TRBV9|-
CASSVTTLAGELFF
TGTGCCAGCAGCGTAACCACGCTTGCCGGGGAGCTGTTTTTT
>TRBJ2-2|-|TRBV7-9|-
CASSLAETGELFF
TGTGCCAGCAGCTTAGCAGAGACCGGGGAGCTGTTTTTT
>TRBJ1-1|-|TRBV7-6|TRBD1
CASTIQGVTEAFF
TGTGCCAGCACCATACAGGGGGTCACTGAAGCTTTCTTT
>TRBJ1-2|-|TRBV19|TRBD1
CASSSRQGEENGYTF
TGTGCCAGTAGTAGCCGACAGGGGGAAGAAAATGGCTACACCTTC
>TRBJ2-7|-|TRBV5-1|TRBD1
CASSLAGTGGVREQYF
TGCGCCAGCAGCTTGGCCGGGACAGGGGGGGTAAGAGAGCAGTACTTC
>TRBJ1-4|-|TRBV19|-
CASSRGAKTNEKLFF
TGTGCCAGTAGTCGGGGGGCGAAAACTAATGAAAAACTGTTTTTT
>TRBJ2-2|once|TRBV5-1|-
CASSLVPNTGELFF
TGCGCCAGCAGCTTGGTTCCGAACACCGGGGAGCTGTTTTTT